This T cell receptor beta chain came from a study of human T cells and chemical hapten exposure. Time point in this sample: healthy volunteer bleed at 6 weeks. The study extracted total RNA from unfractionated whole blood. The ends were cut back, 0 bases at V and 2 bases at J, with 18 bases in the middle. This CDR3 region has 18 residues. Per the germline V gene, CDR1 is SNHLY and CDR2 is FYNNEI. Individual cDNA molecules (in the library) carried attached unique molecular identifiers. TCRdb passed the RACE reads through MiXCR, listing each CDR3 protein once. The sample records 75,000 to 80,000 distinct CDR3 sequences, roughly 7.9% being singletons.

Sequencing was performed on whole blood. The clonotype comes from a female donor in good health. Some clones in this sample may be carry-over from other donors' samples. V gene TRBV2 combines with J gene TRBJ2-3; either TRBD1 or TRBD2 may fit D (5 bases each). The CDR3 spells CASSEAGPERGSTDTQYF. As DNA, the CDR3 is TGTGCCAGCAGTGAAGCGGGGCCAGAACGGGGCTCCACAGATACGCAGTATTTT.